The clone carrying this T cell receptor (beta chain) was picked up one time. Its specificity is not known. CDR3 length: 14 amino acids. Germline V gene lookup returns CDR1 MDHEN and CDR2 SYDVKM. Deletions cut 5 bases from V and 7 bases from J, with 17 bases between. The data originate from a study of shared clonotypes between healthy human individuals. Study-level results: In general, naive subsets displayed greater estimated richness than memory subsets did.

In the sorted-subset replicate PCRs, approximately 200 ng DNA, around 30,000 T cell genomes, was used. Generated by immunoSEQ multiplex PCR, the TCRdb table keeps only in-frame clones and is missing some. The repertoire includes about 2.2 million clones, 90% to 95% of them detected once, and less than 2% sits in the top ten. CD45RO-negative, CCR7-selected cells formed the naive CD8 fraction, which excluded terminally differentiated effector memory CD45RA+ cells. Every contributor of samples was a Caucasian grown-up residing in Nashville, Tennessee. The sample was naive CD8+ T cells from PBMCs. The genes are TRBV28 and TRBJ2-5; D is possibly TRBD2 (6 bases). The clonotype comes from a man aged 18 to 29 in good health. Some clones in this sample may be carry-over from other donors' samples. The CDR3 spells CASSPGGRRPTQYF. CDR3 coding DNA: TGTGCCAGCAGTCCCGGGGGAAGGAGGCCGACCCAGTACTTC.